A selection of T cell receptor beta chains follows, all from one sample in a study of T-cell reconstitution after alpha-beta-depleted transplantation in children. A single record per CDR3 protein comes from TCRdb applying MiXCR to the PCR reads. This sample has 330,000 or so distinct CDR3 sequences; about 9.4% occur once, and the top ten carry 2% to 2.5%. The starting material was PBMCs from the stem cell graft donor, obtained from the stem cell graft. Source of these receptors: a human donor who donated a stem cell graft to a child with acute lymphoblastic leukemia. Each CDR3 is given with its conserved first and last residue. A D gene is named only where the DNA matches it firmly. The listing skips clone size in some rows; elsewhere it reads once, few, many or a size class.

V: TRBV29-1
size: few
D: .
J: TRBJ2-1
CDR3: CSVEDFGGRGPSSYNEQFF
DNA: TGCAGCGTTGAAGATTTCGGGGGACGGGGACCAAGCTCCTACAATGAGCAGTTCTTC

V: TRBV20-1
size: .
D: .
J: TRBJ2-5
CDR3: CSARDRKPQRHQETQYF
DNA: TGCAGTGCTAGAGACCGAAAGCCCCAGCGGCACCAAGAGACCCAGTACTTC

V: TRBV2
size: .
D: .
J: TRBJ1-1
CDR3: CASSGSRALTEAFF
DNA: TGTGCCAGCAGTGGATCCAGGGCGTTAACTGAAGCTTTCTTT

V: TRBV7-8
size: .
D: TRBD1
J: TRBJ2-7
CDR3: CASSLISPGQGSYEQYF
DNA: TGTGCCAGCAGCTTAATCAGTCCGGGACAGGGCTCCTACGAGCAGTACTTC

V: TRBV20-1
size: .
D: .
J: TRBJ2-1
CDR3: CSAILGLTSYNEQFF
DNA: TGCAGTGCTATACTAGGACTGACGTCCTACAATGAGCAGTTCTTC

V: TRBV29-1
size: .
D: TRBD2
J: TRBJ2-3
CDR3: CSVEHLAGEYTDTQYF
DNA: TGCAGCGTTGAACATTTGGCGGGAGAGTACACAGATACGCAGTATTTT

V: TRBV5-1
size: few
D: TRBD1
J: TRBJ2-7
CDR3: CASSFNAGTGGSYEQYF
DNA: TGCGCCAGCAGCTTCAATGCCGGGACAGGGGGGTCCTACGAGCAGTACTTC

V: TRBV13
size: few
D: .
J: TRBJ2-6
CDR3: CASSQEDGANVLTF
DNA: TGTGCCAGCAGCCAGGAAGACGGGGCCAACGTCCTGACTTTC

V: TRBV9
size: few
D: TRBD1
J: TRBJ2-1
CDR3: CASSGGDRGREQFF
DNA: TGTGCCAGCAGCGGGGGAGACAGGGGGCGTGAGCAGTTCTTC

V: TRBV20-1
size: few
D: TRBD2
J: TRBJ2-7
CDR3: CSAATSGRSGYEQYF
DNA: TGCAGTGCTGCGACTAGCGGGAGGTCTGGGTACGAGCAGTACTTC

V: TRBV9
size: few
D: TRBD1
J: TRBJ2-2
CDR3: CASSRDRSNTGELFF
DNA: TGTGCCAGCAGTCGGGACAGATCGAACACCGGGGAGCTGTTTTTT

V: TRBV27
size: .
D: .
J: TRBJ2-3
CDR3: CASSLSLGGARRTDTQYF
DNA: TGTGCCAGCAGTTTATCCCTTGGCGGGGCGCGTAGGACAGATACGCAGTATTTT

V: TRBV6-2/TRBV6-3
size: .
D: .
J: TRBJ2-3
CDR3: CASSYSISGQEGWGTDTQYF
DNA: TGTGCCAGCAGTTACTCGATATCGGGCCAGGAGGGTTGGGGCACAGATACGCAGTATTTT

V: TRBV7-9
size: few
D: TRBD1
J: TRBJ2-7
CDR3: CASSPPQPGQGTYEQYF
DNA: TGTGCCAGCAGTCCTCCTCAACCGGGACAGGGGACCTACGAGCAGTACTTC

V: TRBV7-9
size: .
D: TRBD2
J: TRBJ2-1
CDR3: CASSLGPSGSNEQFF
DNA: TGTGCCAGCAGCTTAGGGCCTAGCGGGAGCAATGAGCAGTTCTTC

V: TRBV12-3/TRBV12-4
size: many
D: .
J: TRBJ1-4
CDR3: CASTIDGGKLFF
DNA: TGTGCCAGCACTATAGATGGGGGAAAACTGTTTTTT

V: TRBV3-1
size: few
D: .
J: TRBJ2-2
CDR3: CASSQDRVVTPGGELFF
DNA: TGTGCCAGCAGCCAAGATCGGGTTGTGACCCCGGGTGGGGAGCTGTTTTTT

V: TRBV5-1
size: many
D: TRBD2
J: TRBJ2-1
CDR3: CASSLGLAGVNEQFF
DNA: TGCGCCAGCAGCTTGGGACTAGCGGGAGTGAATGAGCAGTTCTTC

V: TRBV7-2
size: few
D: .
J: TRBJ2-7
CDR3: CASSVTGSVLYEQYF
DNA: TGTGCCAGCAGCGTTACCGGGAGCGTTCTGTACGAGCAGTACTTC

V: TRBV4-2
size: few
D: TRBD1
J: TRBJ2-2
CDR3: CASSPPPGGSAGELFF
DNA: TGTGCCAGCAGCCCGCCGCCAGGGGGCTCGGCCGGGGAGCTGTTTTTT

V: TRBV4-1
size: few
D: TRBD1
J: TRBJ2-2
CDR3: CASSLGTGGNTGELFF
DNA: TGCGCCAGCAGCCTAGGGACAGGGGGCAACACCGGGGAGCTGTTTTTT

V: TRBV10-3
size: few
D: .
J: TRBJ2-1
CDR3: CAISASVSYNEQFF
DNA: TGTGCCATCAGTGCTTCTGTCTCCTACAATGAGCAGTTCTTC

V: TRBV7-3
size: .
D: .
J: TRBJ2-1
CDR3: CASSLTGGVNEQFF
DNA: TGTGCCAGCAGCTTAACTGGGGGAGTCAATGAGCAGTTCTTC

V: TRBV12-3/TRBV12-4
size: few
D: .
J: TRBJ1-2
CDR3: CASSLRGGWGGYTF
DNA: TGTGCCAGCAGTCTCAGAGGGGGATGGGGTGGCTACACCTTC

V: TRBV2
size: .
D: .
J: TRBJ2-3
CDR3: CASMGDTDTQYF
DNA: TGTGCCAGCATGGGGGACACAGATACGCAGTATTTT

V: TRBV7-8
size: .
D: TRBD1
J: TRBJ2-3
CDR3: CASSSGQWGIGTDTQYF
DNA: TGTGCCAGCAGCTCGGGACAGTGGGGGATCGGCACAGATACGCAGTATTTT

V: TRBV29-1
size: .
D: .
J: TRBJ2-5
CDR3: CSVDPGIQETQYF
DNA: TGCAGCGTTGATCCCGGGATCCAAGAGACCCAGTACTTC

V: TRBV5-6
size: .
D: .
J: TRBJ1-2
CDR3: CASSLGQVSGYTF
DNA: TGTGCCAGCAGCTTGGGACAGGTCTCTGGCTACACCTTC

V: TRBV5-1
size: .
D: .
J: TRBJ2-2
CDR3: CASSLVRDFGELFF
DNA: TGCGCCAGCAGCTTGGTGCGCGATTTCGGGGAGCTGTTTTTT

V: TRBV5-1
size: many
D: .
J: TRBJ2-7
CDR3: CARGIWEQYF
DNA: TGCGCCAGGGGAATTTGGGAGCAGTACTTC

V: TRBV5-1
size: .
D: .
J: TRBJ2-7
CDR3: CASSLFDGASYEQYF
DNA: TGCGCCAGCAGCCTATTCGACGGAGCAAGCTACGAGCAGTACTTC

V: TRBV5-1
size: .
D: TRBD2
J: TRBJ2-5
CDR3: CASSLASGRTETQYF
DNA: TGCGCCAGCAGCTTGGCTAGCGGGAGAACAGAGACCCAGTACTTC

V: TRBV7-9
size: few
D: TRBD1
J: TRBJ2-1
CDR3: CASSLGQGGRNEQFF
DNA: TGTGCCAGCAGCTTAGGACAGGGGGGGAGGAATGAGCAGTTCTTC

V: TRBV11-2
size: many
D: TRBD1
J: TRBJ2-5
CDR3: CASSTRLGTVKETQYF
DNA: TGTGCCAGCAGCACCCGACTTGGGACAGTAAAAGAGACCCAGTACTTC

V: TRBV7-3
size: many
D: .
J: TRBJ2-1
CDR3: CASSLTRVKNEQFF
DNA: TGTGCCAGCAGCTTAACTAGGGTAAAAAATGAGCAGTTCTTC

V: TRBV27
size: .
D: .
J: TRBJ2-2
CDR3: CASSSTSWTGELFF
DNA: TGTGCCAGCAGTTCGACTAGTTGGACCGGGGAGCTGTTTTTT